The rows below give T cell receptor beta chains drawn from one sample of a study of blood T cell repertoires in COVID-19. Assay used: immunoSEQ multiplex PCR; TCRdb lists only in-frame clones, some missing. Of fewer than 200,000 clones detected, 90% appear once; the ten largest clones hold around 0.5%. The specimen was peripheral blood. The origin of the receptors is a man aged 50 to 59 with acute or convalescent COVID-19. Both conserved end residues are part of each CDR3. The order of the fields is V gene, clone size, D gene, J gene, CDR3 protein, CDR3 DNA. D genes are given only for firm matches. The size entry is marked missing in some rows and otherwise reads once, few, many or a size class.

v_call: TRBV7-2
clone_size: NA
d_call: TRBD2
j_call: TRBJ2-5
cdr3_aa: CASSSYSRGGETQYF
cdr3_nt: TGTGCCAGCAGCTCTTACAGTCGGGGAGGGGAGACCCAGTACTTC

v_call: TRBV19
clone_size: NA
d_call: NA
j_call: TRBJ2-7
cdr3_aa: CASSPDSTGGYEQYF
cdr3_nt: TGTGCCAGTAGTCCAGACAGTACCGGGGGTTACGAGCAGTACTTC

v_call: TRBV6-2/TRBV6-3
clone_size: NA
d_call: NA
j_call: TRBJ2-2
cdr3_aa: CASSSFAVLNTGELFF
cdr3_nt: TGTGCCAGCAGTTCCTTTGCGGTCCTGAACACCGGGGAGCTGTTTTTT

v_call: TRBV9
clone_size: NA
d_call: NA
j_call: TRBJ1-1
cdr3_aa: CASSVDGGRGTEAFF
cdr3_nt: TGTGCCAGCAGCGTAGACGGGGGACGTGGCACTGAAGCTTTCTTT

v_call: TRBV2
clone_size: NA
d_call: NA
j_call: TRBJ1-5
cdr3_aa: CASSEDGGVYSNQPQHF
cdr3_nt: TGTGCCAGCAGTGAAGATGGGGGGGTTTATAGCAATCAGCCCCAGCATTTT

v_call: TRBV6-5
clone_size: NA
d_call: NA
j_call: TRBJ2-3
cdr3_aa: CASTRSRAGDTQYF
cdr3_nt: TGTGCCAGCACCCGGTCCAGAGCGGGAGATACGCAGTATTTT

v_call: TRBV10-3
clone_size: NA
d_call: TRBD1
j_call: TRBJ1-4
cdr3_aa: CATRQGSNEKLFF
cdr3_nt: TGTGCCACCCGACAGGGGTCTAATGAAAAACTGTTTTTT

v_call: TRBV2
clone_size: NA
d_call: TRBD2
j_call: TRBJ2-1
cdr3_aa: CASSLAGASNEQFF
cdr3_nt: TGTGCCAGCAGCTTAGCGGGAGCCAGCAATGAGCAGTTCTTC

v_call: TRBV4-1
clone_size: NA
d_call: NA
j_call: TRBJ2-1
cdr3_aa: CASSQNQWEQFF
cdr3_nt: TGCGCCAGCAGCCAAAACCAGTGGGAGCAGTTCTTC

v_call: TRBV18
clone_size: NA
d_call: NA
j_call: TRBJ1-1
cdr3_aa: CASSPEFNTEAFF
cdr3_nt: TGTGCCAGCTCACCCGAGTTTAACACTGAAGCTTTCTTT

v_call: TRBV7-2
clone_size: NA
d_call: TRBD2
j_call: TRBJ2-2
cdr3_aa: CASSFVGGSNTGELFF
cdr3_nt: TGTGCCAGCAGCTTCGTGGGGGGGTCAAACACCGGGGAGCTGTTTTTT

v_call: TRBV6-1
clone_size: NA
d_call: TRBD2
j_call: TRBJ2-1
cdr3_aa: CASCVKTSGIHDSYNEQFF
cdr3_nt: TGTGCCAGCTGTGTTAAGACTAGCGGGATTCACGACTCCTACAATGAGCAGTTCTTC

v_call: TRBV18
clone_size: once
d_call: NA
j_call: TRBJ1-1
cdr3_aa: CASSPGAPLNTEAFF
cdr3_nt: TGTGCCAGCTCACCAGGGGCACCGTTGAACACTGAAGCTTTCTTT

v_call: TRBV19
clone_size: NA
d_call: NA
j_call: TRBJ2-3
cdr3_aa: CASSIGGLVFTDTQYF
cdr3_nt: TGTGCCAGTAGTATTGGAGGTTTAGTATTCACAGATACGCAGTATTTT

v_call: TRBV7-2
clone_size: NA
d_call: TRBD1
j_call: TRBJ2-7
cdr3_aa: CASSSRWAGGHEQYF
cdr3_nt: TGTGCCAGCAGCTCCCGTTGGGCAGGGGGCCACGAGCAGTACTTC

v_call: TRBV10-3
clone_size: NA
d_call: NA
j_call: TRBJ2-2
cdr3_aa: CAITAGGELFF
cdr3_nt: TGTGCCATCACCGCAGGGGGGGAGCTGTTTTTT

v_call: TRBV15
clone_size: NA
d_call: TRBD2
j_call: TRBJ2-1
cdr3_aa: CATSRELAGGSSYNEQFF
cdr3_nt: TGTGCCACCAGCAGAGAACTAGCGGGGGGGAGCTCCTACAATGAGCAGTTCTTC

v_call: TRBV7-9
clone_size: few
d_call: TRBD1
j_call: TRBJ1-1
cdr3_aa: CASSSQGFSTEAFF
cdr3_nt: TGTGCCAGCAGCTCACAGGGGTTCAGCACTGAAGCTTTCTTT

v_call: TRBV19
clone_size: NA
d_call: NA
j_call: TRBJ1-4
cdr3_aa: CASSIPRGGYGKLFF
cdr3_nt: TGTGCCAGTAGTATCCCAAGGGGGGGTTACGGAAAACTGTTTTTT

v_call: TRBV7-9
clone_size: NA
d_call: TRBD1
j_call: TRBJ2-7
cdr3_aa: CASSWDSAYEQYF
cdr3_nt: TGTGCCAGCAGCTGGGACAGCGCCTACGAGCAGTACTTC

v_call: TRBV14
clone_size: NA
d_call: NA
j_call: TRBJ1-6
cdr3_aa: CASSQDPLAPNNSPLHF
cdr3_nt: TGTGCCAGCAGCCAAGATCCCCTAGCACCGAATAATTCACCCCTCCACTTT

v_call: TRBV18
clone_size: NA
d_call: TRBD1
j_call: TRBJ1-3
cdr3_aa: CASSPRSGQGPGNTIYF
cdr3_nt: TGTGCCAGCTCACCAAGAAGCGGACAGGGGCCTGGAAACACCATATATTTT

v_call: TRBV5-4
clone_size: NA
d_call: NA
j_call: TRBJ1-1
cdr3_aa: CASSLAALGAMGTEAFF
cdr3_nt: TGTGCCAGCAGCTTGGCCGCTCTGGGGGCAATGGGCACTGAAGCTTTCTTT

v_call: TRBV27
clone_size: NA
d_call: NA
j_call: TRBJ1-6
cdr3_aa: CASSLSIVLPRSPLHF
cdr3_nt: TGTGCCAGCAGTTTATCAATTGTGCTCCCTAGGTCACCCCTCCACTTT

v_call: TRBV7-3
clone_size: NA
d_call: TRBD2
j_call: TRBJ2-3
cdr3_aa: CASSLTASGRLTQYF
cdr3_nt: TGTGCCAGCAGCTTAACTGCTAGCGGGAGGTTAACGCAGTATTTT

v_call: TRBV3-1/TRBV3-2
clone_size: NA
d_call: NA
j_call: TRBJ2-3
cdr3_aa: CASSQFIRGEDTQYF
cdr3_nt: TGTGCCAGCAGCCAATTCATCAGGGGTGAGGATACGCAGTATTTT

v_call: TRBV15
clone_size: NA
d_call: TRBD1
j_call: TRBJ2-2
cdr3_aa: CATSTYRGGTGELFF
cdr3_nt: TGTGCCACCAGCACATACAGGGGTGGAACCGGGGAGCTGTTTTTT

v_call: TRBV3-1/TRBV3-2
clone_size: once
d_call: TRBD1
j_call: TRBJ2-6
cdr3_aa: CASSPHRPGQGSGANVLTF
cdr3_nt: TGTGCCAGCAGCCCTCATAGACCGGGACAGGGCTCTGGGGCCAACGTCCTGACTTTC

v_call: TRBV5-4
clone_size: NA
d_call: TRBD2
j_call: TRBJ2-1
cdr3_aa: CASSSAASGGMNEQFF
cdr3_nt: TGTGCCAGCAGCTCAGCGGCCAGCGGGGGGATGAATGAGCAGTTCTTC

v_call: TRBV28
clone_size: once
d_call: NA
j_call: TRBJ2-3
cdr3_aa: CASSLSPSSTDTQYF
cdr3_nt: TGTGCCAGCAGTTTATCCCCCTCTAGCACAGATACGCAGTATTTT

v_call: TRBV5-6
clone_size: NA
d_call: TRBD1
j_call: TRBJ2-7
cdr3_aa: CASSLDRVYEQYF
cdr3_nt: TGTGCCAGCAGTCTGGACAGGGTATACGAGCAGTACTTC

v_call: TRBV27
clone_size: NA
d_call: NA
j_call: TRBJ1-5
cdr3_aa: CASSPRGEGVFQPQHF
cdr3_nt: TGTGCCAGCAGTCCCCGGGGTGAGGGGGTCTTTCAGCCCCAGCATTTT

v_call: TRBV6-2/TRBV6-3
clone_size: NA
d_call: NA
j_call: TRBJ2-3
cdr3_aa: CASSYSGQGLAGEVADTQYF
cdr3_nt: TGTGCCAGCAGTTACTCGGGACAGGGGCTAGCGGGAGAGGTTGCAGATACGCAGTATTTT

v_call: TRBV28
clone_size: NA
d_call: NA
j_call: TRBJ2-1
cdr3_aa: CASTPSGFTYNEQFF
cdr3_nt: TGTGCCAGCACCCCCAGCGGGTTCACCTACAATGAGCAGTTCTTC

v_call: TRBV24-1
clone_size: NA
d_call: TRBD2
j_call: TRBJ2-2
cdr3_aa: CATSDRDYVGGELFF
cdr3_nt: TGTGCCACCAGTGATCGGGACTACGTCGGGGGGGAGCTGTTTTTT

v_call: TRBV6-5
clone_size: NA
d_call: NA
j_call: TRBJ1-2
cdr3_aa: CASRVQGGGYTF
cdr3_nt: TGTGCCAGCAGGGTCCAGGGAGGGGGCTACACCTTC

v_call: TRBV28
clone_size: NA
d_call: NA
j_call: TRBJ1-5
cdr3_aa: CASGRPGSQPQHF
cdr3_nt: TGTGCCAGCGGGAGGCCGGGGAGTCAGCCCCAGCATTTT

v_call: TRBV6-4
clone_size: NA
d_call: NA
j_call: TRBJ1-1
cdr3_aa: CASVPGHSNTEAFF
cdr3_nt: TGTGCCAGTGTACCGGGACACTCGAACACTGAAGCTTTCTTT

v_call: TRBV29-1
clone_size: NA
d_call: NA
j_call: TRBJ2-2
cdr3_aa: CSVERNTGELFF
cdr3_nt: TGCAGCGTTGAACGGAACACCGGGGAGCTGTTTTTT

v_call: TRBV11-2
clone_size: NA
d_call: NA
j_call: TRBJ2-5
cdr3_aa: CASSLGLAETQYF
cdr3_nt: TGTGCCAGCAGCTTGGGCCTAGCGGAGACCCAGTACTTC

v_call: TRBV28
clone_size: NA
d_call: TRBD2
j_call: TRBJ2-7
cdr3_aa: CASSLLTSGRREQYF
cdr3_nt: TGTGCCAGCAGTTTACTTACTAGCGGGAGGCGGGAGCAGTACTTC

v_call: TRBV18
clone_size: once
d_call: NA
j_call: TRBJ2-1
cdr3_aa: CASSSSPTRLTYNEQFF
cdr3_nt: TGTGCCAGCTCATCCTCACCGACTCGTCTTACCTACAATGAGCAGTTCTTC

v_call: TRBV28
clone_size: NA
d_call: TRBD2
j_call: TRBJ2-7
cdr3_aa: CASSFSGEIAYEQYF
cdr3_nt: TGTGCCAGCAGTTTTAGCGGGGAGATCGCGTACGAGCAGTACTTC

v_call: TRBV5-1
clone_size: NA
d_call: TRBD1
j_call: TRBJ2-2
cdr3_aa: CASSPDRVFTGELFF
cdr3_nt: TGCGCCAGCAGCCCGGACAGGGTTTTTACCGGGGAGCTGTTTTTT

v_call: TRBV30
clone_size: NA
d_call: TRBD1
j_call: TRBJ1-5
cdr3_aa: CAWKQGASIDQPQHF
cdr3_nt: TGTGCCTGGAAACAGGGGGCGAGTATCGATCAGCCCCAGCATTTT

v_call: TRBV27
clone_size: NA
d_call: TRBD1
j_call: TRBJ1-6
cdr3_aa: CASSFQAGGIGSPLHF
cdr3_nt: TGTGCCAGCAGTTTCCAAGCAGGGGGTATCGGTTCACCCCTCCACTTT

v_call: TRBV27
clone_size: NA
d_call: TRBD1
j_call: TRBJ2-7
cdr3_aa: CASSARRTGRLSYEQYF
cdr3_nt: TGTGCCAGCAGTGCCCGGAGGACAGGGAGGTTATCCTACGAGCAGTACTTC

v_call: TRBV6-2/TRBV6-3
clone_size: NA
d_call: TRBD1
j_call: TRBJ1-4
cdr3_aa: CASSYGGRQGSGEKLFF
cdr3_nt: TGTGCCAGCAGTTACGGGGGCCGACAGGGGTCGGGCGAAAAACTGTTTTTT

v_call: TRBV5-1
clone_size: NA
d_call: NA
j_call: TRBJ1-1
cdr3_aa: CASSSPGTEAFF
cdr3_nt: TGCGCCAGCAGCTCTCCAGGGACTGAAGCTTTCTTT

v_call: TRBV7-2
clone_size: NA
d_call: TRBD1
j_call: TRBJ1-5
cdr3_aa: CASSLGDRVNQPQHF
cdr3_nt: TGTGCCAGCAGCTTGGGCGACAGGGTTAATCAGCCCCAGCATTTT

v_call: TRBV5-5
clone_size: NA
d_call: TRBD2
j_call: TRBJ2-5
cdr3_aa: CASSRLGTSGAKTQYF
cdr3_nt: TGTGCCAGCAGCCGACTAGGTACTAGCGGGGCGAAGACCCAGTACTTC